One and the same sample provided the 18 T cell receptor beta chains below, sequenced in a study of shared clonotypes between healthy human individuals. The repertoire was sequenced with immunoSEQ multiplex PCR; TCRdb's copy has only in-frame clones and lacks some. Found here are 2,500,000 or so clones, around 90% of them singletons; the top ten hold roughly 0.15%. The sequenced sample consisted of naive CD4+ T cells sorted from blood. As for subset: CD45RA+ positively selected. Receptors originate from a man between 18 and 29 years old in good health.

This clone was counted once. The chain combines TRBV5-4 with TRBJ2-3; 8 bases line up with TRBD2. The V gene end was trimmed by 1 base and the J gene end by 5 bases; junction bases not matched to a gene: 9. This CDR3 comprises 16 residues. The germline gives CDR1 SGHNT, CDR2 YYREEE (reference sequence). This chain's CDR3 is CASSLRGPREGDTQYF. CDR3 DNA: TGTGCCAGCAGCTTGCGGGGGCCCCGGGAGGGAGATACGCAGTATTTT.

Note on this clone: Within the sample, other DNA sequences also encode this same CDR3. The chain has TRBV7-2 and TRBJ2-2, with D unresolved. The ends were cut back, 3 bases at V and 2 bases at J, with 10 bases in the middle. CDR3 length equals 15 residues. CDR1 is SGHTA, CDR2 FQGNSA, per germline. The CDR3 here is CASSLRGLNTGELFF. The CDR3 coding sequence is TGTGCCAGCAGCTTGCGCGGCCTCAACACCGGGGAGCTGTTTTTT.

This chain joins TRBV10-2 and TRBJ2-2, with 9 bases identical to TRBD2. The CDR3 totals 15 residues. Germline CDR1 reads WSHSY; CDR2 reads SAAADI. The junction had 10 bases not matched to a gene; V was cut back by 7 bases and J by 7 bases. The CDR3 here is CASMNFSGSHGELFF. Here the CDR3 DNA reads TGCGCCAGCATGAATTTTAGCGGGAGCCACGGGGAGCTGTTTTTT.

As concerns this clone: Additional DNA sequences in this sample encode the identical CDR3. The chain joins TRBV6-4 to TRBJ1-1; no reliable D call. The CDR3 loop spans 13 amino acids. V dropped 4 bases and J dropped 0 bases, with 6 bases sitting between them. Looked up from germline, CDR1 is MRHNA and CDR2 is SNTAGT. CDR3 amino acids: CASSVRVNTEAFF. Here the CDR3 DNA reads TGTGCCAGCAGTGTAAGGGTGAACACTGAAGCTTTCTTT.

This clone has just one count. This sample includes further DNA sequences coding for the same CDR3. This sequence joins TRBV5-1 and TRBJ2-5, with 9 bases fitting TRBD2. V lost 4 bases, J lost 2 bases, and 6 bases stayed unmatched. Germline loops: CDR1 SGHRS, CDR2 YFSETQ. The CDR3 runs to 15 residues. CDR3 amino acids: CASSPGLAVQETQYF. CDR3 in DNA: TGCGCCAGCAGCCCGGGACTAGCAGTACAAGAGACCCAGTACTTC.

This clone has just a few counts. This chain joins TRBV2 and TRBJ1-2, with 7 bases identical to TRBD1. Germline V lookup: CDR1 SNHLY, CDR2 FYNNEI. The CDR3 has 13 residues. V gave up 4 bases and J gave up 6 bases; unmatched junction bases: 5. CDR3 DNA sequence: TGTGCCAGCAGTGGGACAGGTTTGGATGGCTACACCTTC. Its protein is CASSGTGLDGYTF.

The CDR3 region has the DNA TGTGCCAGCAGTTCCACAACAGGGTTTAACACTGAAGCTTTCTTT. It yields the protein CASSSTTGFNTEAFF. This chain joins TRBV6-5 and TRBJ1-1, with D perhaps matching TRBD1 (6 bases). V lost 4 bases, J lost 2 bases, and 14 bases lay in between. Per germline, CDR1 MNHEY and CDR2 SVGAGI. The CDR3 sequence is 15 residues long.

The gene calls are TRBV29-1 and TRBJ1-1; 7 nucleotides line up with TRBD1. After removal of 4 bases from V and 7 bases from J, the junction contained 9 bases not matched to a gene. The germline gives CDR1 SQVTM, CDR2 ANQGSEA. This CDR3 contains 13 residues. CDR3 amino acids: CSVGIQGESEAFF. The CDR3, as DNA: TGCAGCGTTGGAATCCAGGGGGAAAGTGAAGCTTTCTTT.

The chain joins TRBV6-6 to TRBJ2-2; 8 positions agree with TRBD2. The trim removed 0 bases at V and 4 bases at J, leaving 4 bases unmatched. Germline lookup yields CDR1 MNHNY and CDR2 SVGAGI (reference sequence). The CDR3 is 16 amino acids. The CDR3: CASSYSSGRGTGELFF. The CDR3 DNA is TGTGCCAGCAGTTACTCGAGCGGGAGAGGCACCGGGGAGCTGTTTTTT.

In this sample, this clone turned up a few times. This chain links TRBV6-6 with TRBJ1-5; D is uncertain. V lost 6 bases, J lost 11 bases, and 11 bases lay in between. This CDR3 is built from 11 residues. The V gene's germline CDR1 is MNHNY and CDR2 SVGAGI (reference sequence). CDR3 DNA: TGTGCCAGCAGAACGAAATCAGCCCAGCATTTT. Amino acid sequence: CASRTKSAQHF.

CDR3 nucleotides: TGTGCCAGCACCCAGGGGAGACAGCCCCAGCATTTT. It yields the protein CASTQGRQPQHF. The genes are TRBV7-9 and TRBJ1-5; maybe TRBD1 (6 bases). The V gene lost 7 bases and the J gene lost 7 bases, with 11 bases spanning the gap. Germline lookup yields CDR1 SEHNR and CDR2 FQNEAQ (reference sequence). The CDR3 has 12 amino acids.

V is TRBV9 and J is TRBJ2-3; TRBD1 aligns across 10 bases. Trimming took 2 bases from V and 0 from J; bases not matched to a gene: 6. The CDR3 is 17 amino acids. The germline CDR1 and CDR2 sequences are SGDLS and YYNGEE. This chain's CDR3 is CASSVRGTGVSTDTQYF. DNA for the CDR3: TGTGCCAGCAGCGTCAGAGGGACAGGGGTTAGCACAGATACGCAGTATTTT.

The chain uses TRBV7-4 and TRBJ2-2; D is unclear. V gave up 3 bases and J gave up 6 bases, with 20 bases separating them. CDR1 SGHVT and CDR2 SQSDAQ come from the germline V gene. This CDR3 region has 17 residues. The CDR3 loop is CASSFLYALPHPGELFF. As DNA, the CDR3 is TGTGCCAGCAGCTTCCTATATGCGCTCCCACACCCCGGGGAGCTGTTTTTT.

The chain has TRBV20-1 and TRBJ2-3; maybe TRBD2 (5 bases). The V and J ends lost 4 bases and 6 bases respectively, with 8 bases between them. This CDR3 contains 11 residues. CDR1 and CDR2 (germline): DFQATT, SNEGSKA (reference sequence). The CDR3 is CSANGVDTQYF. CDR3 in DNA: TGCAGTGCTAACGGGGTGGATACGCAGTATTTT.

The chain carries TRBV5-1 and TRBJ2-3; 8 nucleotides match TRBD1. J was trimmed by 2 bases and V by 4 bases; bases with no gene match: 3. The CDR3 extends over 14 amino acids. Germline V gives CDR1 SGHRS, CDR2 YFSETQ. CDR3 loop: CASSPDRATDTQYF. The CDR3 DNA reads TGCGCCAGCAGCCCGGACAGGGCCACAGATACGCAGTATTTT.

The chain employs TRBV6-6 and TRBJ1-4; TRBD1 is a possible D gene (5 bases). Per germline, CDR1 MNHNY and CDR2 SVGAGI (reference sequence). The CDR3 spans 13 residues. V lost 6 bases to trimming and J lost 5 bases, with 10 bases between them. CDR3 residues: CASRMGGNEKLFF. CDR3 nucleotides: TGTGCCAGCAGGATGGGGGGGAATGAAAAACTGTTTTTT.

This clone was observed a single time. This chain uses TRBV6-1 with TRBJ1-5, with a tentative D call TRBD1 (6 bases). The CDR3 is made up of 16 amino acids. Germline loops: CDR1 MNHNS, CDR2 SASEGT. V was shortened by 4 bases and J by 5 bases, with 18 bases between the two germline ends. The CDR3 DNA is TGTGCCAGCAGTGGAGCCCGGGGGGCCGGGGATCAGCCCCAGCATTTT. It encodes CASSGARGAGDQPQHF.

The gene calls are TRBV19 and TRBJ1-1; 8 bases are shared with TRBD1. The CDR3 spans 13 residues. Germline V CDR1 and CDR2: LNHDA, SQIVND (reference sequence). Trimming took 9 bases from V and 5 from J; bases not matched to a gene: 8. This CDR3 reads CASTTGGGTEAFF. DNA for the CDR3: TGTGCCAGCACCACAGGGGGGGGAACTGAAGCTTTCTTT.